This entry lists 20 T cell receptor beta chains sequenced from one sample in a study of blood T cells in healthy people across ages. Next came a second PCR, run for roughly 6 to 11 cycles, which used a sample-barcoded 5' primer along with a J-beta primer mix. TCRdb redid the calling of the 5' RACE reads with MiXCR, one entry per CDR3 protein. The sample lists about 640,000 distinct CDR3 sequences; roughly three fifths were seen once. Material: blood. The receptors here all came from a man in his sixties in good health.

The table lists this clonotype with a few counts. The J gene is TRBJ1-6, the V gene TRBV5-1, with TRBD1 matching 9 bases. CDR3 size: 14 residues. CDR1 is SGHRS and CDR2 is YFSETQ in the germline V gene. The V segment lost 3 bases and the J segment 10 bases; nucleotides outside the gene matches: 5. The CDR3 loop reads CASSWGQGRSPLHF. CDR3 nucleotide sequence: TGCGCCAGCAGCTGGGGACAGGGTCGGTCACCCCTCCACTTT. The full variable domain, rest sourced from reference TRBV5-1 and TRBJ1-6, is KAGVTQTPRYLIKTRGQQVTLSCSPISGHRSVSWYQQTPGQGLQFLFEYFSETQRNKGNFPGRFSGRQFSNSRSEMNVSTLELGDSALYLCASSWGQGRSPLHFGNGTRLTVT.

In this sample, this clonotype turned up once. The CDR3 loop reads CASSVPGDSNQPQHF. The CDR3 DNA reads as TGTGCCAGCAGTGTCCCCGGGGATAGCAATCAGCCCCAGCATTTT. The V and J genes are TRBV6-6 and TRBJ1-5; D is uncertain. The V gene's germline CDR1 is MNHNY and CDR2 SVGAGI (reference sequence). The CDR3 is made up of 15 amino acids. With 5 bases removed from V and 0 bases from J, the gap between germline ends came to 11 bases.

This clonotype showed up just a few times. V is TRBV29-1 and J is TRBJ2-7, with 8 bases identical to TRBD1. With V trimmed by 5 bases and J by 2 bases, 5 bases remained unmatched. Germline CDR1 reads SQVTM; CDR2 reads ANQGSEA. This CDR3 has 13 residues. Here the CDR3 reads CSVRPTGAYEQYF. As DNA, the CDR3 is TGCAGCGTTAGACCGACAGGGGCCTACGAGCAGTACTTC.

V and J are TRBV4-3 and TRBJ2-5; D gene ambiguous. V lost 0 bases, J lost 4 bases, and 6 bases lay in between. In germline, CDR1 is LGHNA, CDR2 YSLEER. This CDR3 spans 13 amino acids. The CDR3 sequence is CASSQESRETQYF. Here the CDR3 DNA reads TGCGCCAGCAGCCAAGAGTCTCGAGAGACCCAGTACTTC.

CDR3 nucleotides: TGCGCCAGCAGCTGGGAGGGACTAGGGATAGAGCAGTACTTC. It specifies CASSWEGLGIEQYF. J is TRBJ2-7 and V is TRBV5-1; 8 bases agree with TRBD2. Germline CDR1 reads SGHRS; CDR2 reads YFSETQ. The J segment lost 7 bases and the V segment lost 3 bases, leaving 9 bases of the junction unmatched. The CDR3 contains 14 residues.

The genes are TRBV5-8 and TRBJ2-1; perhaps TRBD2 as D (6 bases). V was cut by 4 bases and J by 0 bases, with 11 bases left in between. CDR1 SGHTS and CDR2 YDEGEE come from the germline V gene. CDR3 length: 15 amino acids. The CDR3 loop reads CASSISGYSYNEQFF. The CDR3 region has the DNA TGTGCCAGCAGCATTAGCGGATACTCCTACAATGAGCAGTTCTTC.

This chain connects TRBV20-1 to TRBJ2-1; 9 bases agree with TRBD1. This CDR3 region has 15 residues. The germline V gene has CDR1 DFQATT and CDR2 SNEGSKA (reference sequence). V was pared by 7 bases and J by 4 bases, with 11 bases of the junction left unmatched. CDR3 loop: CSVRRGTGRYNEQFF. The CDR3 DNA sequence: TGCAGTGTCCGGAGGGGGACAGGGCGTTACAATGAGCAGTTCTTC.

This chain links TRBV12-3 or TRBV12-4 with TRBJ2-2, with 7 positions matching TRBD1. Germline trimming cut 8 bases from V and 4 bases from J; bases unmatched to any gene: 7. The CDR3 consists of 14 residues. As DNA, the CDR3 is TGTGCCAGCCACCGGGACAGCTTCACCGGGGAGCTGTTTTTT. This encodes CASHRDSFTGELFF.

V and J are TRBV11-2 and TRBJ2-4; D uncertain. V gave up 2 bases and J gave up 6 bases, with 20 bases separating them. The CDR3 runs 17 residues. Germline assignment: CDR1 SGHAT and CDR2 FQNNGV. The DNA for the CDR3 is TGTGCCAGCAGCTTAACTCCCCCCGGTCTTGGGCGAAACATTCAGTACTTC. This sequence encodes CASSLTPPGLGRNIQYF.

This clonotype was recorded a few times. The chain employs TRBV15 and TRBJ2-7; 8 bases match TRBD2. V shed 0 bases, J shed 2 bases, and the junction held 18 bases outside the gene matches. The CDR3 is 20 residues long. Germline V gene data show CDR1 as LNHNV and CDR2 as YYDKDF (reference sequence). CDR3 amino acids: CATSRDGEVDGLAHTYEQYF. Written as DNA, the CDR3 is TGTGCCACCAGCAGAGATGGGGAGGTTGATGGACTAGCCCACACCTACGAGCAGTACTTC.

This clonotype showed up just a few times. The genes are TRBV10-3 and TRBJ2-5; tentatively, D is TRBD2 (5 bases). The CDR3 runs 14 residues. Trimming shortened V by 2 bases and J by 2 bases, and 9 bases separated the two germline ends. Germline values: CDR1 ENHRY, CDR2 SYGVKD. CDR3 loop: CAISEGREQETQYF. DNA of the CDR3: TGTGCCATCAGTGAGGGGAGAGAACAAGAGACCCAGTACTTC.

The chain recombines TRBV20-1 with TRBJ2-5; 11 bases are a match to TRBD1. The end of the DNA aligns better with TRBJ2-7, so the J call may be wrong. Germline V gene data show CDR1 as DFQATT and CDR2 as SNEGSKA (reference sequence). This CDR3 has 15 residues. Here the CDR3 reads CSARGGQGASYEQYF. The CDR3 nucleotides read TGCAGTGCTAGAGGTGGACAGGGGGCGAGCTACGAGCAGTACTTC.

The chain carries TRBV7-2 and TRBJ1-2; 7 nucleotides line up with TRBD1. Losses at the gene ends were 3 bases for V and 2 bases for J; bases not matched to a gene: 12. CDR3 length: 17 amino acids. Germline V gives CDR1 SGHTA, CDR2 FQGNSA. The CDR3 bases are TGTGCCAGCAGCTTCTTATACAGGGGAGGTTGGAACTATGGCTACACCTTC. It codes for CASSFLYRGGWNYGYTF.

J is TRBJ2-1 and V is TRBV5-1; the match to TRBD2 covers 12 bases. Germline CDR1 reads SGHRS; CDR2 reads YFSETQ. V trimming: 4 bases; J trimming: 9 bases; junction bases outside the gene matches: 8. The CDR3 is 15 residues long. The CDR3 region is CASSPSSTSGGEQFF. CDR3 nucleotides: TGCGCCAGCAGCCCATCATCGACTAGCGGGGGTGAGCAGTTCTTC.

The chain links TRBV19 to TRBJ1-1; D is undetermined. CDR3 length equals 15 residues. Germline CDR1 and CDR2: LNHDA and SQIVND (reference sequence). V shed 3 bases and J shed 5 bases, with 16 bases lying between them. CDR3 protein: CASSMRGSGGTEAFF. DNA for the CDR3: TGTGCCAGTAGTATGCGGGGTTCGGGTGGGACTGAAGCTTTCTTT.

The genes are TRBV29-1 and TRBJ1-2; 12 bases map to TRBD1. Germline lookup yields CDR1 SQVTM and CDR2 ANQGSEA. The CDR3 is 15 residues long. Germline trimming cut 5 bases from V and 6 bases from J; bases unmatched to any gene: 10. DNA for the CDR3: TGCAGCGTTCGTCCCCGGGACAGGGGGCGAGATGGCTACACCTTC. Residues: CSVRPRDRGRDGYTF.

The chain couples TRBV24-1 to TRBJ1-2, with D possibly TRBD1 on 5 matching bases. Deletions cut 4 bases from V and 6 bases from J, with 17 bases between. This CDR3 contains 15 residues. The germline V gene encodes CDR1 KGHDR and CDR2 SFDVKD. CDR3 coding DNA: TGTGCCACCAGTGACCCTTACACCGGGACCCATGGCTACACCTTC. Its protein is CATSDPYTGTHGYTF.

The chain couples TRBV5-1 to TRBJ2-5; D remains unclear. Between the trimmed V and J ends, which lost 0 bases and 11 bases, there was a span of 20 bases. The CDR3 sequence is 15 residues long. Germline values: CDR1 SGHRS, CDR2 YFSETQ. Here the CDR3 reads CASSLALSASNEQYF. In nucleotides, the CDR3 is TGCGCCAGCAGCTTGGCCCTCTCTGCTTCGAATGAGCAGTACTTC.

This CDR3 is CASRKEEETQYF. The CDR3 region has the DNA TGTGCCAGCAGAAAGGAAGAAGAGACCCAGTACTTC. V is TRBV6-5 and J is TRBJ2-5; no clear D gene. Trimming cost V 6 bases and J 3 bases, with 8 bases left between them. CDR1 is MNHEY and CDR2 is SVGAGI in the germline V gene. CDR3 length equals 12 residues.

This clonotype turned up a few times. The chain links TRBV9 to TRBJ2-7; TRBD2 matches 13 bases. V lost 4 bases to trimming and J lost 2 bases; unmatched junction nucleotides: 3. Looked up from germline, CDR1 is SGDLS and CDR2 is YYNGEE. This CDR3 contains 15 residues. The CDR3 sequence: CASSSTSGGAYEQYF. The CDR3 coding sequence is TGTGCCAGCAGCTCCACTAGCGGGGGGGCCTACGAGCAGTACTTC. Filled out from reference TRBV9 and TRBJ2-7, the complete variable domain reads DSGVTQTPKHLITATGQRVTLRCSPRSGDLSVYWYQQSLDQGLQFLIQYYNGEERAKGNILERFSAQQFPDLHSELNLSSLELGDSALYFCASSSTSGGAYEQYFGPGTRLTVT.